This T cell receptor beta chain was found in a study of PD-L1 blockade in urothelial cancer (dated by TCRdb to 2015 to 2018). Background on the whole study: Every patient began therapy in about 2014 and was given atezolizumab 1,200 mg intravenously every 3 weeks. Progression-free survival longer than 6 months counted as durable clinical benefit, and TCR features were additionally tested against both progression-free and overall survival. In the same patients, whole exome sequencing and RNA sequencing of pretreatment tumors were performed in addition to TCR sequencing. About nine tenths of the roughly 29 patients were identified as males with urothelial cancer of bladder origin, and a prior smoking history was reported by 18 of 29 patients. An ECOG performance status of 0 or 1 was recorded for the patients, and 0 to 3 prior chemotherapy regimens had been received by the patients. An exploratory multi-omic analysis was conducted of the somatic, immune and clinical correlates of response to PD-L1 blockade with atezolizumab in urothelial cancer. Durable clinical benefit was achieved by nine patients and was not achieved by 20 patients. Blood samples were analyzed at 3 weeks after treatment start (second dose) and at 6 weeks after treatment start. Pretreatment blood TCR-seq was available for 30 or so patients, at least one posttreatment blood collection was obtained for 25 or so patients, and tumor TCR-seq was available for 25 or so patients. Blood samples gave a median of about 150,000 T cells and 82,636 unique TCRs, with a median clonality of approximately 0.08. Pretreatment tumor samples and matched peripheral blood, collected serially before and after atezolizumab treatment, underwent TCR sequencing. The research as a whole found: Patients with durable benefit showed greater expansion of tumor-associated TCR clones in peripheral blood 3 weeks after starting treatment (n of about 22, p = 0.022). Improved progression-free and overall survival was associated with having pretreatment peripheral blood TCR clonality below the median. Because the sample size was small (n ≈ 27) and many exploratory analyses were performed, the results are intended to be hypothesis-generating.

The germline V gene (reference sequence) yields SEHNR for CDR1 and FQNEAQ for CDR2. The CDR3 measures 15 amino acids from cysteine to phenylalanine. The retained sequence is limited to the CDR3, 45 bases, with the frame set at the first base. Trimming leaves V shorter by 5 bases and J shorter by 3 bases, with the junction holding 10 bases beyond the gene matches. The cohort comprised 30 or so patients with locally advanced or metastatic urothelial carcinoma treated at Memorial Sloan Kettering on a trial protocol. Peripheral blood mononuclear cells were collected pretreatment and during treatment, with between 1 and 8 total time points per patient. The Qiagen DNeasy Blood extraction kit was used to purify genomic DNA from total PBMCs and tumor samples. PBMCs were collected pretreatment and during treatment, and were isolated and stored as previously described. Regarding this clone: Its specific antigen is unknown. One base away there is no much larger clone; base qualities are not given.

Synthetic TCR analog templates were spiked into each PCR so that absolute template abundance could be estimated from read counts. The immunoSEQ assay used bias-controlled V and J gene primers to amplify TCRbeta CDR3 regions from genomic DNA. Rearranged TCRbeta segments were sequenced at approximately 20X coverage. In the source study's methods: Sequencing errors were corrected by clustering, and CDR3s were annotated against IMGT so that V, D and J genes could be assigned. Downstream analyses used only productive TCRbeta rearrangements and left out out-of-frame or stop-codon sequences. Clonality was computed as one minus Shannon entropy normalized by the log of the number of unique productive sequences. Fisher's exact test with Benjamini-Hochberg correction, using a cutoff of adjusted p below 0.01, was how clones that differed between time points or between blood and tumor were identified. TCRdb retrieved this table from immuneACCESS and kept in-frame rearrangements only. Not all clones are present; in checked studies, unresolved V genes account for under half, and no reason is known for the remainder. V and J calls and clone size are those listed in that table; D and trimming were worked out from the DNA. In all, the sample holds about 88,000 clones, and 90% to 95% of those were seen once. Roughly 10% of the sample is taken by the ten largest.

The sequence was obtained from a man between 60 and 70 years old with urothelial cancer. The material sequenced was PBMCs, taken around atezolizumab (anti-PD-L1) treatment. This chain is built from TRBV7-9 and TRBJ2-7; TRBD2 fits 7 bases in the junction. The sequenced DNA: TGTGCCAGCAGCCCCGGTGATAGCGGGTTCTACGAGCAGTACTTC. This sequence encodes CASSPGDSGFYEQYF.